Listed here is a single TCR beta chain. The data originate from a study of blood T cell repertoires in COVID-19. Study at large: Acute and convalescent COVID-19 samples came from the United States, Italy and Spain. T cells, B-cell-depleted T cells, or PBMCs provided the cDNA or gDNA that served as material.

Original processing notes: Estimates of nucleated cell counts were drawn from the amplification of reference gene primers. The assay was immunoSEQ multiplex PCR, and TCRdb's table has in-frame clones only and misses some. D and trimming come from the DNA, and the V and J calls and clone size come from that table. This repertoire shows some 190,000 clones, about 84% found once; its top ten account for 15% to 20%. From germline, CDR1 is SGHTA and CDR2 FQGNSA. V dropped 5 bases and J dropped 6; count of bases not matched to a gene: 10. This CDR3 spans 15 amino acids. Enrolment of Seattle patients took place during active infection, and they were followed longitudinally.

The clonotype was recovered from a person aged 70 to 85 with COVID-19, enrolled during active disease. The material sequenced was peripheral blood. The V and J genes are TRBV7-2 and TRBJ2-7, with 10 bases lining up with TRBD2. CDR3 residues: CASSTTSGTPGEQYF. In DNA, the CDR3 is TGTGCCAGCAGCACCACTAGCGGGACGCCGGGCGAGCAGTACTTC.